This TCR beta chain was sequenced for a study of Graves' ophthalmopathy and Graves' hyperthyroidism. Looking at the study overall: The collection of peripheral blood took place at initial diagnosis, before any treatment.

Excluded: other autoimmune disease, uncontrolled infection, pregnancy or lactation. For this clonotype: Its matching antigen is unknown.

General study results and limits: Predictions made by the model for ophthalmopathy progression reached 55% to 71% sensitivity and less than 80% specificity.

Transcripts of RNA were the source for amplifying TCR beta CDR3 regions. An initial RT-PCR round employing HTBI primers preceded a second-round multiplex PCR. TCRdb re-analysed the multiplex PCR reads in MiXCR, keeping a single row per CDR3 protein. This sample yields about 700,000 distinct CDR3 sequences, of which 40% are seen a single time; approximately 46% belongs to the top ten. The CDR3 runs to 16 residues. Germline assignment: CDR1 SQVTM and CDR2 ANQGSEA. Trimming shortened V by 3 bases and J by 2 bases, and 14 bases separated the two germline ends. The TCR was taken from an adult man with Graves' ophthalmopathy. The genes are TRBV29-1 and TRBJ2-6, with D hard to call. The source material was peripheral blood. The CDR3 DNA reads TGCAGCGTTGAGTCGCAGGTGAACACTGGGGCCAACGTCCTGACTTTC. Encoded protein: CSVESQVNTGANVLTF.